The source of this TCR beta chain is a study of blood T cell repertoires in COVID-19. V lost 2 bases and J lost 7, with 12 bases in between. The CDR3 is made up of 14 amino acids. Germline assignment: CDR1 KGHSH and CDR2 LQKENI. Methods used by the authors: Reference gene primers were amplified, and this amplification served to estimate nucleated cell counts. Repertoires were generated with immunoSEQ multiplex PCR, while TCRdb's copy carries only in-frame clones and drops some. Clonal size and the V and J genes are those of that table, whereas D and trimming came from the DNA. This sample has approximately 290,000 clones, with about nine tenths found just once. Participants were aged about 18 to 100 years from about two dozen US areas. Donors were grouped by their self-reported clinical history.

The source is a woman between 25 and 40 years old who had recovered from COVID-19. This sequence joins TRBV18 and TRBJ2-1, with D uncertain. Specimen: PBMCs or T cells enriched from blood (not recorded which). The CDR3 spells CASSPKSQANEQFF. The CDR3 DNA is TGTGCCAGCTCACCAAAGTCCCAGGCGAATGAGCAGTTCTTC.